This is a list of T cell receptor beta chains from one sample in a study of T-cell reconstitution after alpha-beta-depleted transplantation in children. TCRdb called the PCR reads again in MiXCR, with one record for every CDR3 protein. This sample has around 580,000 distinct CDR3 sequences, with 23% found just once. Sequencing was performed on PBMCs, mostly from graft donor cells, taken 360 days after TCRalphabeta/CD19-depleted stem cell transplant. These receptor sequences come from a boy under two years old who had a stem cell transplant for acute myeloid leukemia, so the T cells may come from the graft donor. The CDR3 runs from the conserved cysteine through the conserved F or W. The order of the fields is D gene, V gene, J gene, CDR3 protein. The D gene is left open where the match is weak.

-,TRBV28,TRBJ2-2,CATLEVNTGELFF
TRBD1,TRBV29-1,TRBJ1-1,CSARPGQGTEAFF
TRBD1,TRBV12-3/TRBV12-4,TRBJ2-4,CASSLALGQVVIQYF
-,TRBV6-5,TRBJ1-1,CASSYSRTGLNTEAFF
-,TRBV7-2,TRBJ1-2,CASSTRTEANYGYTF
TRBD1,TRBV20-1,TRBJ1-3,CSARARTGGNTIYF
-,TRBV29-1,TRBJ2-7,CSVLDPREEQYF
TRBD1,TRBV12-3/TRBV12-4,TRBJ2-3,CASSQIAGTGGHTQYF
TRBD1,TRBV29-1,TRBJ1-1,CSVDQERTGIMNTEAFF
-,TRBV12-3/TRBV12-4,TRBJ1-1,CASRVGLMNTEAFF
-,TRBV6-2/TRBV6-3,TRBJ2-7,CASGLIQRRTRVTYEQYF
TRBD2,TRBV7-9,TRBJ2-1,CASSSPGLASNEQFF
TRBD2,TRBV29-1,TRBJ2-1,CSVGLAGGKALINEQFF
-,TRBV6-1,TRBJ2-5,CASSSDLGAQETQYF
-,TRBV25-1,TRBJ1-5,CASTKVKGNQPQHF
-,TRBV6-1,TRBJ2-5,CASSDAVQETQYF
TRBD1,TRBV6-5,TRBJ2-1,CASSLDRASYNEQFF
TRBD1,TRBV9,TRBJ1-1,CASNRLQGSVGTEAFF
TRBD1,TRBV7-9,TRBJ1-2,CASSLFTGENGYTF
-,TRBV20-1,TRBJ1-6,CSARGRGMAEGSNSPLHF
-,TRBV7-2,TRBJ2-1,CASSSVSQDEQFF
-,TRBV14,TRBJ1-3,CASSRNHAGNTIYF
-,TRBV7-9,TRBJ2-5,CASEGTQYF
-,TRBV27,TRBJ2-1,CASSLIPTQQFF
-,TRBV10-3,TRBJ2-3,CAISWQGLTDTQYF
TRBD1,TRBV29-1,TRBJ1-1,CSVGQGKTEAFF
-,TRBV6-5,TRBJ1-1,CASSVDRELSGAFF
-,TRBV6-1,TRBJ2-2,CASSRTGTHNTGELFF
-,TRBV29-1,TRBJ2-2,CSVVGYDNTGELFF
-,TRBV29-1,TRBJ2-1,CSVRRLLGDEQFF
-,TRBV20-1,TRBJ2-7,CSASRQLQGKHYEQYF